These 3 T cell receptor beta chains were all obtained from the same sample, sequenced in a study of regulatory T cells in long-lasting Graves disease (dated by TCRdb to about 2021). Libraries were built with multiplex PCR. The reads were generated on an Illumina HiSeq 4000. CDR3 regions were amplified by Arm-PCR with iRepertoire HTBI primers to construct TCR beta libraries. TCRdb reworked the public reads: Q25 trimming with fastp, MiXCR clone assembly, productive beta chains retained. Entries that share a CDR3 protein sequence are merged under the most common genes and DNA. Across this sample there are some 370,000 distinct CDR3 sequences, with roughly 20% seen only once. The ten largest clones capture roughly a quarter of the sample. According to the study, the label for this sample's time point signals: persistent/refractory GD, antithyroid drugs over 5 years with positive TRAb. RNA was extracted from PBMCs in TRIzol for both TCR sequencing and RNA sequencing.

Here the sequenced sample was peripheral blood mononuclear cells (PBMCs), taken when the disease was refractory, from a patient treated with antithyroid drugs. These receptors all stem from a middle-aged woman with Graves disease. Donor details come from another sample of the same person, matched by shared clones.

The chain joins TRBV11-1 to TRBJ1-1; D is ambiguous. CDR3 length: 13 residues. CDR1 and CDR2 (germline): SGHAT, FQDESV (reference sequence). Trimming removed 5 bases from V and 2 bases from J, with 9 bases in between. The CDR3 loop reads CASSGDPNTEAFF. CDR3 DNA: TGTGCCAGCAGCGGAGACCCTAACACTGAAGCTTTCTTT.

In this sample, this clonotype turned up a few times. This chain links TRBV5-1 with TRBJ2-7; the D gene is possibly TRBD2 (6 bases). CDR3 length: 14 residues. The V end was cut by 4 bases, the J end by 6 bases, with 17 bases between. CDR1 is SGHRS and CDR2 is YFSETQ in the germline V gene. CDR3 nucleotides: TGCGCCAGCAGCAGGAGGGGCGGGGACGGCGAGCAGTACTTC. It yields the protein CASSRRGGDGEQYF.

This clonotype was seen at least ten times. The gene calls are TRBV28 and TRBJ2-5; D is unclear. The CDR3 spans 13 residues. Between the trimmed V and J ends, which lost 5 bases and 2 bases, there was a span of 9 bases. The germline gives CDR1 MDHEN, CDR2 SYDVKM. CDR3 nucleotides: TGTGCCAGCAGTGGACGAGAACAAGAGACCCAGTACTTC. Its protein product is CASSGREQETQYF. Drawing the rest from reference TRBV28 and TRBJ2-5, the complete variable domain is DVKVTQSSRYLVKRTGEKVFLECVQDMDHENMFWYRQDPGLGLRLIYFSYDVKMKEKGDIPEGYSVSREKKERFSLILESASTNQTSMYLCASSGREQETQYFGPGTRLLVL.